This T cell receptor beta chain originates from a study of human T cells and chemical hapten exposure. The V gene lost 2 bases and the J gene lost 4 bases, with 12 bases spanning the gap. CDR3 length: 14 residues. Germline CDR1 reads MNHNY; CDR2 reads SVGAGI (reference sequence). Time point described: patch test 1, 2 weeks after DPC sensitization. Indicated treatment: therapeutic diphenylcyclopropenone sensitization with weekly scalp DPC. TCRdb reanalysed the RACE reads using MiXCR and keeps one entry per CDR3 protein. The data contain about 49,000 distinct CDR3 sequences, about a tenth of them seen just once; the ten biggest clones take up approximately 4.5%. There are many counts of this clonotype.

Sample: whole blood, taken in connection with sensitization to the hapten diphenylcyclopropenone (DPC). The V and J genes are TRBV6-6 and TRBJ2-7; D ambiguous. The receptor comes from a woman between 50 and 59 years old with alopecia areata. Some clones in this sample may be carry-over from other donors' samples. DNA of the CDR3: TGTGCCAGCAGTTACGGGCTACAGAGATACGAGCAGTACTTC. Translated, it gives CASSYGLQRYEQYF.